This T cell receptor (beta chain) is drawn from a study of blood T cells in healthy people across ages. On the study more broadly: Per two T cells, about one barcoded beta molecule was captured through template switching. Study-wide results and caveats: No conclusive comparison of naive versus antigen-experienced cells was possible with unsorted PBMCs. Aged donors had fewer naive CD4+ cells and lower diversity than long-lived donors.

The second PCR ran about 7 to 12 cycles with a sample-barcoded 5' primer and J-beta primers. One entry per CDR3 protein, called by TCRdb with MiXCR from the 5' RACE reads. The sample has around 1,000,000 distinct CDR3 sequences, roughly a quarter seen once. A note on this clonotype: Its antigen is unidentified.

The ends were cut back, 0 bases at V and 4 bases at J, with 5 bases in the middle. CDR1 and CDR2 (germline): LNHNV, YYDKDF (reference sequence). The CDR3 is 13 amino acids. This same sample was also part of a study on T cells of mothers and their children.

The sequence was obtained from a girl aged 2-10 years in good health. The chain couples TRBV15 to TRBJ2-3; D call uncertain. Sequencing used blood. The CDR3 loop is CATSRDWADTQYF. The CDR3 DNA follows: TGTGCCACCAGCAGAGATTGGGCAGATACGCAGTATTTT.